This T cell receptor (beta chain) was sequenced for a study of CD4 T cells in relation to SARS-CoV-2 and coronaviruses. This table comes from immunoSEQ multiplex PCR, and its TCRdb copy is limited to in-frame clones, with some not included. The data show roughly 23,000 clones, about 70% seen once. Before the COVID-19 pandemic, during about 2011-2019, CD4+ T cells were taken from unexposed donors. Isolation of CD4+ T cells took place after about 9 days in culture. The CDR3 covers 13 residues. The germline V gene encodes CDR1 KGHSH and CDR2 LQKENI. The V and J ends lost 0 bases and 8 bases respectively, with 10 bases between them. With regard to this clone: Its antigen is as yet unknown.

V and J are TRBV18 and TRBJ2-5; D call uncertain. Sequencing input: CD4+ T cells from PBMCs, cultured in vitro. This clonotype originated in a human donor in good health. CDR3 in DNA: TGTGCCAGCTCACCACCGCCGGGCGCAACCCAGTACTTC. Amino acid sequence: CASSPPPGATQYF.